The clone carrying this T cell receptor (beta chain) was observed many times. The antigen is not known. The record originates from a study of CD8 T cells in ankylosing spondylitis. Libraries for TCR beta were made by quantitative 5'-RACE with molecular barcodes. TCRdb recomputed calls from the 5' RACE reads with MiXCR, one row per CDR3 protein. This table has 450,000 to 550,000 distinct CDR3 sequences, roughly 5.3% appearing once. The CDR3 extends over 17 amino acids. Trimming removed 1 base from V and 0 bases from J; junction bases left unmatched: 6. Germline V gene sequence: CDR1 MNHEY, CDR2 SVGAGI. Whole-study results and caveats: A motif of 7 to 9 highly homologous TCR beta variants was seen as apparently characteristic of ankylosing spondylitis blood.

The chain joins TRBV6-5 to TRBJ2-3; 8 bases line up with TRBD2. Sequencing was carried out using blood, either unsorted or a sorted T cell fraction (not recorded which). This clonotype was sampled from a male donor with ankylosing spondylitis. Written as DNA, the CDR3 is TGTGCCAGCAGTTACTGGGGAGCGGGGGCCAGCACAGATACGCAGTATTTT. Its protein is CASSYWGAGASTDTQYF.